The entry below gives a single TCR beta chain sequence along with its context. Its specificity is not known. The CDR3 is made up of 12 amino acids. The V gene lost 7 bases and the J gene lost 1 base, with 4 bases spanning the gap. This sample is drawn from a study of T cells in Graves' hyperthyroidism and ophthalmopathy. Whole-study findings and limits: A model of 13 V-J features distinguished ophthalmopathy from stable hyperthyroidism.

A NOSPECS grade of at least 4, a Clinical Activity Score of at least 3 and duration under 3 months were recorded in ophthalmopathy patients. Exclusions: uncontrolled infection, other autoimmune disease, pregnancy, lactation. RNA transcripts gave rise to amplified TCR beta CDR3 regions. HTBI primers were employed in a first-round RT-PCR of the TCR CDR3. TCRdb called the multiplex PCR reads again in MiXCR, with one record for every CDR3 protein. The table includes approximately 620,000 distinct CDR3 sequences, roughly 15% detected once. The chain is built from TRBV12-3 or TRBV12-4 and TRBJ2-2; the D is unclear. This receptor was taken from a woman aged 40 to 50 with Graves' ophthalmopathy. The sequenced sample consisted of blood. CDR3 DNA sequence: TGTGCCAGCACAGGGAACACCGGGGAGCTGTTTTTT. Residues: CASTGNTGELFF.